This TCR beta chain was sequenced in a study of shared clonotypes between healthy human individuals. Whole-study results and caveats: The sole specimen, blood, was sampled, and tissue repertoires likely differ. Limitation of the genetic and exposure-history diversity represented came from the few donors.

Worth noting for this clone: Its antigen is not identified. Germline is not matched at one junction end, which may reflect a read error.

Here immunoSEQ multiplex PCR was the method, and the copy in TCRdb shows in-frame clones only, minus some. The sample records a few hundred thousand clones, 70% to 85% being singletons. The CDR3 is made up of 10 amino acids. Germline assignment: CDR1 KGHSH and CDR2 LQKENI. This TCR was sampled from a woman between 40 and 55 years old in good health. Some clones in this sample may be carry-over from other donors' samples. Material for sequencing was PBMCs. The gene calls are TRBV18 and TRBJ2-7; D possibly corresponds to TRBD2 (6 bases). The CDR3 DNA reads as TGTGCCAGCTCACCGAACCGACTAGTCTTC. Its translation: CASSPNRLVF.